Presented here are 27 T cell receptor beta chains from one specimen sequenced in a study of blood T cells in healthy people across ages. Combining a sample-barcoded 5' primer with a J-beta primer mix, a second PCR ran for roughly 7 to 11 cycles. TCRdb re-analysed the 5' RACE reads in MiXCR, keeping a single row per CDR3 protein. The sample records 710,000 or so distinct CDR3 sequences, around 32% being singletons. Sequenced sample: blood. All receptors derive from a woman of 80 years or more in good health.

On this clonotype itself: This could be a read error, since a much larger clone is one nucleotide away. The V and J genes are TRBV6-6 and TRBJ2-5, with D perhaps matching TRBD1 (6 bases). Trimming pared 4 bases from V and 1 base from J, leaving 13 bases between. Looked up from germline, CDR1 is MNHNY and CDR2 is SVGAGI (reference sequence). The CDR3 extends over 15 amino acids. This CDR3 reads CASSCMDSAQETQYF. The CDR3 nucleotides are TGTGCCAGCAGTTGCATGGACAGCGCCCAAGAGACCCAGTACTTC.

This chain links TRBV20-1 with TRBJ2-1, with TRBD2 matching over 9 bases. V shed 0 bases and J 7 bases; nucleotides not matched to a gene: 7. Germline CDR1 and CDR2: DFQATT and SNEGSKA (reference sequence). The CDR3 is 15 residues long. The CDR3 here is CSARDGSSGINEQFF. The DNA for the CDR3 is TGCAGTGCTAGAGATGGGTCTAGCGGGATAAATGAGCAGTTCTTC.

This clonotype has at least ten counts. This chain connects TRBV2 to TRBJ1-4; weak D call: TRBD1 (6 bases). Germline CDR1 and CDR2: SNHLY and FYNNEI. The CDR3 sequence is 13 residues long. V was cut by 3 bases and J by 8 bases, with 10 bases left in between. This CDR3 reads CASSEGGGEKLFF. The CDR3 DNA reads as TGTGCCAGCAGTGAGGGGGGCGGGGAAAAACTGTTTTTT.

This clonotype was recorded once. A much larger clonotype is one base distant, so this may be a read error. V and J are TRBV3-1 and TRBJ2-1; D might be TRBD2 (6 bases). The CDR3 contains 14 residues. In germline, CDR1 is LGHDT, CDR2 YNNKEL (reference sequence). The CDR3 nucleotides are TGTACCAGCAGCCAAGGGCCTAGCGCGCGTGAGCAGTTCTTC. As protein: CTSSQGPSAREQFF.

Concerning this clonotype: Being one base from a much bigger clone, this may be a read error. This chain connects TRBV30 to TRBJ1-2; no firm D call. Germline loops: CDR1 GTSNPN, CDR2 SVGIG (reference sequence). This CDR3 contains 12 residues. CDR3 nucleotides: TGTGCCTGGAGCCCTGAGGGATATGACTACACCTTC. It is translated as CAWSPEGYDYTF.

This clonotype was seen only a few times. CDR3 residues: CASGYFSRGGLNTGELFF. The CDR3 bases are TGCGCCAGCGGGTACTTCTCCCGGGGGGGCCTGAACACCGGGGAGCTGTTTTTT. The V gene is TRBV5-1, the J gene TRBJ2-2; 8 bases agree with TRBD2. Germline V gene data show CDR1 as SGHRS and CDR2 as YFSETQ. The V segment lost 7 bases and the J segment 1 base; nucleotides outside the gene matches: 15. This CDR3 is 18 amino acids long.

This rearrangement joins TRBV14 to TRBJ2-4, with D uncertain. The J call may be mistaken, given a closer DNA end match to TRBJ2-7. CDR1 and CDR2 (germline): SGHDN, FVKESK. The CDR3 is made up of 12 amino acids. This CDR3 reads CASSQTFYEQYF. For the CDR3, the DNA is TGTGCCAGCAGCCAAACCTTCTACGAGCAGTACTTC.

This clonotype was detected ten times or more. This chain uses TRBV20-1 with TRBJ1-1; tentatively, D is TRBD1 (6 bases). The CDR3 length is 12 residues. Germline CDR1 DFQATT, CDR2 SNEGSKA (reference sequence). Between the trimmed V and J ends, which lost 3 bases and 5 bases, there was a span of 10 bases. As DNA, the CDR3 is TGCAGTGCTAGGAGGGGGGAAACTGAAGCTTTCTTT. The encoded protein is CSARRGETEAFF.

The table lists this clonotype with many counts. V usage is TRBV18 and J usage is TRBJ2-5; no clear D gene. There are 13 residues in the CDR3. Trimming took 3 bases from V and 1 from J, leaving 6 bases between them. From germline, CDR1 is KGHSH and CDR2 LQKENI. The CDR3 reads CASSPGFQETQYF. The CDR3 DNA reads as TGTGCCAGCTCACCGGGCTTCCAAGAGACCCAGTACTTC.

This clonotype turned up a few times. One end of the junction varies from germline; a read error may be responsible. The genes are TRBV6-2 or TRBV6-3 and TRBJ2-6; D perhaps matches TRBD1 (5 bases). This CDR3 has 15 amino acids. Germline CDR1 is MNHEY and CDR2 is SVGEGT. The CDR3 bases are TGTGCCAGCAGATCAGACCGCTCTGGGGCCAACGTCCGGACTTTC. Encoded protein: CASRSDRSGANVRTF.

The rearrangement uses TRBV4-1 and TRBJ1-5; maybe TRBD1 (6 bases). Trimming took 3 bases from V and 5 from J, leaving 14 bases between them. Germline V gene data show CDR1 as MGHRA and CDR2 as YSYEKL. The CDR3 is 15 amino acids. The CDR3 is CASSHPRGDYQPQHF. CDR3 in DNA: TGCGCCAGCAGCCACCCGAGGGGGGATTATCAGCCCCAGCATTTT.

The sample holds many counts of this clonotype. The chain links TRBV19 to TRBJ2-1, with TRBD2 matching over 13 bases. Per the germline V gene, CDR1 is LNHDA and CDR2 is SQIVND (reference sequence). V lost 5 bases to trimming and J lost 6 bases; unmatched junction nucleotides: 4. The CDR3 contains 15 residues. The CDR3 here is CASSLRLAGGNEQFF. CDR3 coding DNA: TGTGCCAGTAGTTTACGACTAGCGGGGGGCAATGAGCAGTTCTTC.

This clonotype came up many times. This chain links TRBV2 with TRBJ2-2; TRBD1 agrees at 8 bases. The length of the CDR3 is 15 residues. Germline CDR1 and CDR2: SNHLY and FYNNEI. The V gene end was trimmed by 4 bases and the J gene end by 6 bases; junction bases not matched to a gene: 7. DNA for the CDR3: TGTGCCAGCAGTGGTTTGACAGGGGAGTCCGGGGAGCTGTTTTTT. Protein sequence: CASSGLTGESGELFF. The full variable domain, its missing parts supplied by reference TRBV2 and TRBJ2-2, is EPEVTQTPSHQVTQMGQEVILRCVPISNHLYFYWYRQILGQKVEFLVSFYNNEISEKSEIFDDQFSVERPDGSNFTLKIRSTKLEDSAMYFCASSGLTGESGELFFGEGSRLTVL.

V is TRBV19 and J is TRBJ2-3; TRBD2 matches at 14 bases. Per germline, CDR1 LNHDA and CDR2 SQIVND (reference sequence). V gave up 4 bases and J gave up 2 bases; unmatched junction bases: 11. The CDR3 runs 19 residues. The CDR3 bases are TGTGCCAGTAGTACGGGACTAGCGGGGGCCTCCCTACTCACAGATACGCAGTATTTT. This gives the protein CASSTGLAGASLLTDTQYF.

This clonotype has ten or more counts. V gene TRBV25-1 combines with J gene TRBJ1-2; D unclear. Germline-derived CDR1 and CDR2 are MGHDK and SYGVNS. The CDR3 has 13 residues. The V and J ends lost 7 bases and 6 bases respectively, with 15 bases between them. The CDR3, as DNA: TGTGCCAGCACCGCCGCCGGGAGAGATGGCTACACCTTC. The encoded protein is CASTAAGRDGYTF.

The V and J genes are TRBV29-1 and TRBJ1-1; D gene uncertain. CDR3 length equals 13 residues. CDR1 is SQVTM, CDR2 ANQGSEA, per germline. V was trimmed by 4 bases and J by 4 bases, leaving 13 bases between them. The CDR3: CSVAVKSSTEAFF. CDR3 nucleotide sequence: TGCAGCGTTGCTGTCAAGTCGAGCACTGAAGCTTTCTTT. Using reference TRBV29-1 and TRBJ1-1 for the parts outside the CDR3, the full variable domain is SAVISQKPSRDICQRGTSLTIQCQVDSQVTMMFWYRQQPGQSLTLIATANQGSEATYESGFVIDKFPISRPNLTFSTLTVSNMSPEDSSIYLCSVAVKSSTEAFFGQGTRLTVV.

The rearrangement joins TRBV3-1 to TRBJ1-6, with 7 nucleotides matching TRBD1. This CDR3 contains 13 residues. V lost 3 bases to trimming and J lost 12 bases; unmatched junction nucleotides: 5. The germline V gene encodes CDR1 LGHDT and CDR2 YNNKEL (reference sequence). The CDR3 protein is CASSHGTARPLHF. DNA for the CDR3: TGTGCCAGCAGCCACGGGACAGCGAGACCCCTCCACTTT.

The chain couples TRBV20-1 to TRBJ2-5, with no clear D. The CDR3 loop spans 12 amino acids. Trimming stripped 3 bases from V and 4 bases from J, with 9 bases between. Germline CDR1 reads DFQATT; CDR2 reads SNEGSKA (reference sequence). CDR3 sequence: CSARDQLETQYF. Written as DNA, the CDR3 is TGCAGTGCTAGGGACCAGCTAGAGACCCAGTACTTC.

This clonotype was detected a few times. The chain carries TRBV7-2 and TRBJ2-2, with D possibly being TRBD2 (6 bases). The V end lost 0 bases, the J end lost 4 bases, and 18 bases lay between the germline ends. In germline, CDR1 is SGHTA, CDR2 FQGNSA. This CDR3 region has 18 residues. The CDR3 coding sequence is TGTGCCAGCAGCTTAGCGGCCCGGACCACGCGGGGCACCGGGGAGCTGTTTTTT. This encodes CASSLAARTTRGTGELFF.

The table lists this clonotype with many counts. V usage is TRBV27 and J usage is TRBJ2-4; D perhaps matches TRBD1 (6 bases). Trimming took 6 bases from V and 0 from J, leaving 15 bases between them. Germline CDR1 and CDR2: MNHEY and SMNVEV (reference sequence). The CDR3 is made up of 16 amino acids. Here the CDR3 reads CASSLRDTLAKNIQYF. The CDR3 nucleotides are TGTGCCAGCAGCCTCCGGGACACCTTAGCCAAAAACATTCAGTACTTC.

This clonotype was counted at least ten times. One junction end disagrees with the germline gene, perhaps due to a read error. CDR3 region: CASSSTGFQETQYF. The CDR3 DNA is TGCGCCAGCAGCTCCACAGGCTTCCAAGAGACCCAGTACTTC. The chain recombines TRBV7-2 with TRBJ2-5; D perhaps matches TRBD1 (5 bases). This CDR3 region has 14 residues. Per germline, CDR1 SGHTA and CDR2 FQGNSA.

The genes are TRBV5-1 and TRBJ2-2; tentatively, D is TRBD1 (6 bases). Germline V CDR1 and CDR2: SGHRS, YFSETQ. The V gene lost 4 bases and the J gene lost 1 base, with 20 bases spanning the gap. The CDR3 runs 18 residues. The CDR3 DNA is TGCGCCAGCAGCAGAACCCGGTGGGACAAAGGGAACACCGGGGAGCTGTTTTTT. Translation: CASSRTRWDKGNTGELFF.

This clonotype was recorded at least ten times. The rearrangement uses TRBV29-1 and TRBJ2-1; TRBD2 aligns across 12 bases. The ends lost 7 bases at V and 9 bases at J; junction bases unmatched: 7. Germline assignment: CDR1 SQVTM and CDR2 ANQGSEA. This CDR3 comprises 13 residues. The CDR3 reads CSADRLAGAEQFF. CDR3 bases: TGCAGCGCCGACCGACTAGCGGGGGCTGAGCAGTTCTTC.

This clonotype was counted ten times or more. The chain has TRBV4-3 and TRBJ1-2, with 8 positions matching TRBD1. CDR1 is LGHNA and CDR2 is YSLEER in the germline V gene. Trimming cost V 4 bases and J 6 bases; bases outside gene matches: 19. This CDR3 has 18 amino acids. CDR3 sequence reads: CASSPGRIPQGAPHGYTF. The CDR3 nucleotides are TGCGCCAGCAGCCCTGGGCGCATCCCTCAGGGGGCACCCCATGGCTACACCTTC.

This clonotype was seen more than once but under ten times. The gene calls are TRBV20-1 and TRBJ2-2; tentatively, D is TRBD2 (5 bases). Trimming removed 3 bases from V and 7 bases from J, with 18 bases in between. Germline loops: CDR1 DFQATT, CDR2 SNEGSKA (reference sequence). This CDR3 region has 15 residues. Here the CDR3 reads CSASSGYPGGGELFF. CDR3 coding DNA: TGCAGTGCTAGCTCGGGCTACCCAGGAGGCGGGGAGCTGTTTTTT.

Many counts were recorded for this clonotype. CDR3 residues: CASSHIGSNQPQHF. Here the CDR3 DNA reads TGTGCCAGCAGCCATATAGGTAGCAATCAGCCCCAGCATTTT. The rearrangement joins TRBV12-3 or TRBV12-4 to TRBJ1-5; D gene unclear. The ends were cut back, 6 bases at V and 0 bases at J, with 9 bases in the middle. This CDR3 is 14 amino acids long.

The chain joins TRBV7-6 to TRBJ2-5; D might be TRBD2 (5 bases). The CDR3 totals 15 residues. The V end was cut by 1 base, the J end by 2 bases, with 11 bases between. Germline CDR1 reads SGHVS; CDR2 reads FNYEAQ. The CDR3 bases are TGTGCCAGCAGCTTAGAAGCGGCAGCGCAAGAGACCCAGTACTTC. This codes for CASSLEAAAQETQYF. Variable domain in full (rest from reference TRBV7-6 and TRBJ2-5): GAGVSQSPRYKVTKRGQDVALRCDPISGHVSLYWYRQALGQGPEFLTYFNYEAQQDKSGLPNDRFSAERPEGSISTLTIQRTEQRDSAMYRCASSLEAAAQETQYFGPGTRLLVL.